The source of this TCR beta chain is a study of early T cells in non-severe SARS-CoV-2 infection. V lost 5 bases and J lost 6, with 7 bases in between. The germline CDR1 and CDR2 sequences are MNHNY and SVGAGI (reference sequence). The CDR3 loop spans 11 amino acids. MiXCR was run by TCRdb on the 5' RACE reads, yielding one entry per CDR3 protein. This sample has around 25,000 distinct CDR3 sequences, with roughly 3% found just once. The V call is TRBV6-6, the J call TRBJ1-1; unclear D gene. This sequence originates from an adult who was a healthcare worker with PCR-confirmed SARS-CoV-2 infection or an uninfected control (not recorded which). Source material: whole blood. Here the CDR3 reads CASSPDSEAFF. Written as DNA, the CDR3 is TGTGCCAGCAGTCCCGACTCTGAAGCTTTCTTT.